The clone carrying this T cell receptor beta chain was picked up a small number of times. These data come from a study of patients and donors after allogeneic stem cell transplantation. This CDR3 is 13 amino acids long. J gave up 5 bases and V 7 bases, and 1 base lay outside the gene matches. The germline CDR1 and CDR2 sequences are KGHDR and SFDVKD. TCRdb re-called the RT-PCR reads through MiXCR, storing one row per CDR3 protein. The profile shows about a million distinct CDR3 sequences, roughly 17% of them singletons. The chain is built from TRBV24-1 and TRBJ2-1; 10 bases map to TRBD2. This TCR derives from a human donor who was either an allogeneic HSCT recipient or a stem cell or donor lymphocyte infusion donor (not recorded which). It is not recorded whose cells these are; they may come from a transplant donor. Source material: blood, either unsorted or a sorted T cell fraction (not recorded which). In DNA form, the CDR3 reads TGTGCCACCAGACTAGCGGGGCACAATGAGCAGTTCTTC. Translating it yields CATRLAGHNEQFF.